Listed below are T cell receptor beta chains from one sample, sequenced in a study of blood T cell repertoires in COVID-19. TCRdb keeps only in-frame clones here, not all; method: immunoSEQ multiplex PCR. Among 300,000 to 350,000 clones listed, 88% were seen once. Sequenced material: PBMCs or T cells enriched from blood (not recorded which). The origin of the receptors is a man aged 30-40 years who had recovered from COVID-19. Each CDR3 is given with its conserved first and last residue. A D gene is named only where the DNA matches it firmly. The size entry is marked missing in some rows and otherwise reads once, few, many or a size class.

j_call | d_call | clone_size | v_call | cdr3_nt | cdr3_aa
TRBJ1-6 | TRBD1 | NA | TRBV11-2 | TGTGCCAGCAGCTTGTCGGACAGGGTTGTGTCACCCCTCCACTTT | CASSLSDRVVSPLHF
TRBJ2-3 | TRBD2 | NA | TRBV3-1/TRBV3-2 | TGTGCCAGCAGCCAAGTGGCTAGCGGGGAAAGCACAGATACGCAGTATTTT | CASSQVASGESTDTQYF
TRBJ2-1 | NA | NA | TRBV7-5 | TGTGTCAGAAGCCCGACCACGGGTGAGCAGTTCTTC | CVRSPTTGEQFF
TRBJ1-3 | TRBD1 | once | TRBV6-5 | TGTGCCAGCAGTTACTCGAATCAGGGGGACGGAAACACCATATATTTT | CASSYSNQGDGNTIYF
TRBJ1-4 | NA | once | TRBV5-1 | TGCGCCAGCAGCTTGGCAGGAATCGGCGAAAAACTGTTTTTT | CASSLAGIGEKLFF
TRBJ2-7 | NA | once | TRBV6-1 | TGTGCCAGCAGTGAAGCTTTATCGGGGACATACCTATCCTACGAGCAGTACTTC | CASSEALSGTYLSYEQYF
TRBJ2-7 | TRBD1 | NA | TRBV6-7 | TGTGCCAGCAGTTACTCTTGGACAGGGGACGAGCAGTACTTC | CASSYSWTGDEQYF
TRBJ1-2 | NA | NA | TRBV7-8 | TGTGCCAGCAGCTCACTCGCGGGAGGGCACTATGGCTACACCTTC | CASSSLAGGHYGYTF
TRBJ2-3 | TRBD2 | NA | TRBV7-6 | TGTGCCAGCAGCTTTGTAAGCGGGGGCGGGGCAGATACGCAGTATTTT | CASSFVSGGGADTQYF
TRBJ1-5 | TRBD1 | NA | TRBV7-2 | TGTGCCAGCAGCGTCGACCCCCCCGGACAGGGCAATCAGCCCCAGCATTTT | CASSVDPPGQGNQPQHF
TRBJ1-2 | NA | few | TRBV9 | TGTGCCAGCAGCGTAGATAGGGGAAACTATGGCTACACCTTC | CASSVDRGNYGYTF
TRBJ1-1 | NA | NA | TRBV7-3 | TGTGCCAGCAGCTTAATGGCAGGGGCGAACACTGAAGCTTTCTTT | CASSLMAGANTEAFF
TRBJ1-5 | NA | NA | TRBV27 | TGTGCCAGCAGTTTATGGGGCACTGGGGCCCAGCATTTT | CASSLWGTGAQHF
TRBJ2-7 | NA | NA | TRBV19 | TGTGCCAGTAGTATGGGGACACCTTTCTCCTACGAGCAGTACTTC | CASSMGTPFSYEQYF
TRBJ1-2 | TRBD1 | NA | TRBV28 | TGTGCCAGCAGCCGACAGGGATCACTCTATGGCTACACCTTC | CASSRQGSLYGYTF
TRBJ1-6 | NA | few | TRBV5-1 | TGCGCCAGCAGCGCTAACAGGGATGGGGGTTCACCCCTCCACTTT | CASSANRDGGSPLHF
TRBJ1-1 | TRBD1 | NA | TRBV10-1 | TGCGCCAGCAGTGACTTCGACAGGGAGAACACTGAAGCTTTCTTT | CASSDFDRENTEAFF
TRBJ1-3 | TRBD1 | NA | TRBV4-1 | TGCGCCAGCAGCCAAGGGATGGGCAGGGGGCACGAGAGAAACACCATATATTTT | CASSQGMGRGHERNTIYF
TRBJ1-2 | NA | NA | TRBV7-2 | TGTGCCAGTGCGTGGAGAAACTATGGCTACACCTTC | CASAWRNYGYTF
TRBJ2-7 | NA | NA | TRBV5-1 | TGCGCCAGCAGCTTCAGGCGGGGCGGCGAGCAGTACTTC | CASSFRRGGEQYF
TRBJ2-5 | TRBD1 | NA | TRBV6-5 | TGTGCCAGCACCACAGGGGGCATCGGGGAGACCCAGTACTTC | CASTTGGIGETQYF
TRBJ1-1 | NA | once | TRBV9 | TGTGCCAGCAGCGGCCCCGGGTACACTGAAGCTTTCTTT | CASSGPGYTEAFF
TRBJ1-2 | TRBD1 | NA | TRBV7-9 | TGTGCCAGCAGTCCAAGCCCGACAGGGCCAGATGGCTACACCTTC | CASSPSPTGPDGYTF
TRBJ1-2 | NA | NA | TRBV25-1 | TGTGCCAGCAGTGGACCAGAGACAGGCACCTATGGCTACACCTTC | CASSGPETGTYGYTF
TRBJ2-5 | NA | NA | TRBV5-8 | TGTGCCAGCAGCTTGGGGGTGCGGTGGGAGACCCAGTACTTC | CASSLGVRWETQYF
TRBJ1-1 | TRBD1 | NA | TRBV2 | TGTGCCTCCCACAGGGGGGGCGTTGACACTGAAGCTTTCTTT | CASHRGGVDTEAFF
TRBJ2-5 | TRBD2 | NA | TRBV3-1/TRBV3-2 | TGTGCCAGCAGCCAACCCAGGACTAGCGGAAAAGAGACCCAGTACTTC | CASSQPRTSGKETQYF
TRBJ2-5 | TRBD2 | NA | TRBV13 | TGTGCCAGCAGCTTAGTGTCTAGCGGGGGGGCCTCCCGAGAGACCCAGTACTTC | CASSLVSSGGASRETQYF
TRBJ2-3 | NA | NA | TRBV7-7 | TGTGCCAGCAGCTCTGGACTCGGAAGCACAGATACGCAGTATTTT | CASSSGLGSTDTQYF
TRBJ2-2 | NA | NA | TRBV13 | TGTGCCAGCAGCCGGGACACCACCGGGGAGCTGTTTTTT | CASSRDTTGELFF
TRBJ2-1 | NA | NA | TRBV7-9 | TGTGCCAGCAGCTTTACCAGCCTAGACAATGAGCAGTTCTTC | CASSFTSLDNEQFF
TRBJ1-3 | NA | NA | TRBV6-2/TRBV6-3 | TGTGCCAGCAGCTTGGAGGGCTCTGGAAACACCATATATTTT | CASSLEGSGNTIYF
TRBJ1-5 | NA | NA | TRBV9 | TGTGCCAGCAGCGCGACAGATAGCAATCAGCCCCAGCATTTT | CASSATDSNQPQHF
TRBJ2-3 | TRBD1 | NA | TRBV5-5 | TGTGCCAGCAGCGGAGGGGGACAGGGGGCGACAGATACGCAGTATTTT | CASSGGGQGATDTQYF
TRBJ2-5 | NA | once | TRBV2 | TGTGCCAGCAGGGGGGGAGAGACCCAGTACTTC | CASRGGETQYF
TRBJ1-5 | TRBD1 | NA | TRBV5-1 | TGCGCCAGCAGCTTGGGCGGGACAGGGGATTATCAGCCCCAGCATTTT | CASSLGGTGDYQPQHF
TRBJ2-3 | NA | NA | TRBV21-1 | TGTGCCAGCAGCAAAGCGGGACTAGCGGGGGGGGTCACAGATACGCAGTATTTT | CASSKAGLAGGVTDTQYF
TRBJ1-3 | TRBD1 | NA | TRBV6-5 | TGTGCCAGCAGGAAGGACAGGGTCGTCAACACCATATATTTT | CASRKDRVVNTIYF
TRBJ1-1 | TRBD1 | NA | TRBV10-1 | TGCGCCACCAGGGGGCCGGGACAAATAAACACTGAAGCTTTCTTT | CATRGPGQINTEAFF
TRBJ2-1 | NA | NA | TRBV15 | TGTGCCACCACAGGGTCCTACAATGAGCAGTTCTTC | CATTGSYNEQFF
TRBJ1-1 | TRBD1 | NA | TRBV18 | TGTGCCAGCTCGCGGACAGGGGATTTGATGGGTTACGCTGAAGCTTTCTTT | CASSRTGDLMGYAEAFF
TRBJ1-2 | TRBD1 | NA | TRBV6-5 | TGTGCCAGCAGTTACTTGGGACAGGGGGGATTCTATGGCTACACCTTC | CASSYLGQGGFYGYTF
TRBJ2-3 | NA | NA | TRBV15 | TGTGCCACCAGCAGAAACAGGGACCGGGGCACAGATACGCAGTATTTT | CATSRNRDRGTDTQYF
TRBJ1-2 | NA | NA | TRBV24-1 | TGTGCCACCTCAGGGGTACAGGGCCCCCTAGACTACACCTTC | CATSGVQGPLDYTF
TRBJ2-4 | NA | NA | TRBV2 | TGTGCCAGCAGTGAAAACAGGGGGGGAAACATTCAGTACTTC | CASSENRGGNIQYF
TRBJ1-1 | NA | NA | TRBV4-1 | TGCGCCAGCAGCCAAGATCCCTTGACAAGAACTGAAGCTTTCTTT | CASSQDPLTRTEAFF
TRBJ2-2 | NA | NA | TRBV6-5 | TGTGCCAGCAGAGGAGGGACGAACACCGGGGAGCTGTTTTTT | CASRGGTNTGELFF
TRBJ1-2 | TRBD1 | NA | TRBV24-1 | TGTGCCACCAGTGCCCGGGCAGGGGGCGGTAACTATGGCTACACCTTC | CATSARAGGGNYGYTF
TRBJ2-3 | TRBD2 | NA | TRBV3-1/TRBV3-2 | TGTGCCAGCAGCCAATATAGCGGGGGGGCCGTAGATACGCAGTATTTT | CASSQYSGGAVDTQYF
TRBJ2-1 | NA | NA | TRBV5-4 | TGTGCCAGCAGCTTTAAGACGACAGATGAGCAGTTCTTC | CASSFKTTDEQFF
TRBJ1-2 | TRBD1 | NA | TRBV3-1/TRBV3-2 | TGTGCCAGCAGCCAAAGGGGACAGGCCATAGCTAACTATGGCTACACCTTC | CASSQRGQAIANYGYTF
TRBJ2-1 | TRBD2 | NA | TRBV28 | TGTGCCAGCAGTTCGGGGGGGAAAGGGGACAATGAGCAGTTCTTC | CASSSGGKGDNEQFF
TRBJ2-7 | NA | NA | TRBV7-9 | TGTGCCAGCAGCTTAGAATCGGGGGACGAGCAGTACTTC | CASSLESGDEQYF
TRBJ1-5 | NA | NA | TRBV28 | TGTGCCAGCAGTTCCCTCGGGGGTCCCATCGGGAATCAGCCCCAGCATTTT | CASSSLGGPIGNQPQHF
TRBJ1-2 | NA | NA | TRBV28 | TGTGCCAGCAGTTCCCCCAGGGTGGACTATGGCTACACCTTC | CASSSPRVDYGYTF
TRBJ1-1 | NA | NA | TRBV7-6 | TGTGCCAGCAGCTTAAACCAGGGATCGTCGAACACTGAAGCTTTCTTT | CASSLNQGSSNTEAFF
TRBJ2-7 | TRBD1 | once | TRBV5-1 | TGCGCCAGCAGCTTCGGGACAGGGGGGACCGACGAGCAGTACTTC | CASSFGTGGTDEQYF
TRBJ2-1 | NA | NA | TRBV5-1 | TGCGCCAGCAGCAACCAGGGGTATGAGCAGTTCTTC | CASSNQGYEQFF
TRBJ2-3 | NA | NA | TRBV7-8 | TGTGCCAGCAGCTGGGGCAGGGGAAACACAGATACGCAGTATTTT | CASSWGRGNTDTQYF
TRBJ2-5 | NA | NA | TRBV30 | TGTGCCTGGTCTTTCGGAGAGACCCAGTACTTC | CAWSFGETQYF